What follows are 10 T cell receptor beta chains derived from one specimen sequenced in a study of CD8 T cells in Susac syndrome. When the RNA was reverse transcribed, random hexamers were used with an input of roughly 0.5 to 1 ug. TCRdb re-called the immunoSEQ multiplex PCR reads through MiXCR, storing one row per CDR3 protein. This repertoire shows about 300,000 distinct CDR3 sequences, approximately 85% found once; its top ten account for around 0.22%. Sequenced sample: CD8+ T cells from PBMCs. These TCRs come from a human donor with multiple sclerosis.

This clonotype was seen a few times. The rearrangement uses TRBV7-8 and TRBJ2-5; TRBD2 matches at 7 bases. This CDR3 has 15 amino acids. The V gene end was trimmed by 3 bases and the J gene end by 4 bases; junction bases not matched to a gene: 8. Germline V CDR1 and CDR2: SGHVS, FQNEAQ. The CDR3 reads CASSFSFGGGETQYF. The CDR3 coding sequence is TGTGCCAGCAGCTTTAGCTTCGGCGGGGGAGAGACCCAGTACTTC.

The V gene is TRBV4-3, the J gene TRBJ1-5; tentative D call: TRBD1 (5 bases). Germline V CDR1 and CDR2: LGHNA, YSLEER. This CDR3 region has 16 residues. V dropped 4 bases and J dropped 2 bases, with 15 bases sitting between them. As DNA, the CDR3 is TGCGCCAGCAGCCCGGGACGGGCGGAAGGCAATCAGCCCCAGCATTTT. Encoded protein: CASSPGRAEGNQPQHF.

The rearrangement joins TRBV5-1 to TRBJ2-1; no firm D call. V was clipped by 1 base and J by 10 bases, with 21 bases between them. CDR1 SGHRS and CDR2 YFSETQ come from the germline V gene. This CDR3 is 16 amino acids long. The CDR3 bases are TGCGCCAGCAGCTTGAGCTCGCGTCCCCTCAATTCAGAGCAGTTCTTC. Its protein product is CASSLSSRPLNSEQFF.

V gene TRBV20-1 combines with J gene TRBJ2-1; D not certain. The CDR3 loop spans 16 amino acids. CDR1 and CDR2 from the germline V gene are DFQATT and SNEGSKA (reference sequence). Trimming removed 0 bases at V and 3 bases at J, with 15 bases between. CDR3 residues: CSARDQEVLYYNEQFF. The CDR3 bases are TGCAGTGCTAGAGATCAAGAAGTCCTATACTACAATGAGCAGTTCTTC.

The chain couples TRBV27 to TRBJ2-1, with 10 bases aligning to TRBD2. The CDR3 length is 15 residues. With V trimmed by 2 bases and J by 7 bases, 5 bases remained unmatched. Germline values: CDR1 MNHEY, CDR2 SMNVEV (reference sequence). The CDR3 protein is CASSLLAGADNEQFF. CDR3 DNA sequence: TGTGCCAGCAGTTTACTAGCGGGGGCTGATAATGAGCAGTTCTTC.

The chain couples TRBV30 to TRBJ2-3; a possible D gene is TRBD2 (6 bases). V was trimmed by 3 bases and J by 5 bases, leaving 12 bases between them. Germline V gene sequence: CDR1 GTSNPN, CDR2 SVGIG (reference sequence). The CDR3 has 13 residues. The CDR3 DNA reads as TGTGCCTGGAGCGGCGGGGTAATAGATACGCAGTATTTT. Encoded protein: CAWSGGVIDTQYF. Together with reference TRBV30 and TRBJ2-3, the CDR3 gives the full variable domain: SQTIHQWPATLVQPVGSPLSLECTVEGTSNPNLYWYRQAAGRGLQLLFYSVGIGQISSEVPQNLSASRPQDRQFILSSKKLLLSDSGFYLCAWSGGVIDTQYFGPGTRLTVL.

The chain has TRBV7-9 and TRBJ1-1, with no clear D. The CDR3 totals 15 residues. Germline CDR1 reads SEHNR; CDR2 reads FQNEAQ (reference sequence). V was cut by 5 bases and J by 1 base, with 14 bases left in between. The CDR3 sequence: CASSHPGRRNTEAFF. The CDR3 DNA sequence: TGTGCCAGCAGCCACCCCGGAAGGAGGAACACTGAAGCTTTCTTT.

The rearrangement uses TRBV19 and TRBJ2-7, with a possible D match to TRBD1 (5 bases). The CDR3 sequence is 15 residues long. Trimming removed 5 bases from V and 0 bases from J, with 14 bases in between. Germline CDR1 LNHDA, CDR2 SQIVND (reference sequence). As DNA, the CDR3 is TGTGCCAGTAGTCCCAGCCCCGACAGCTCCTACGAGCAGTACTTC. Its translation: CASSPSPDSSYEQYF. The full variable domain, rest sourced from reference TRBV19 and TRBJ2-7, is DGGITQSPKYLFRKEGQNVTLSCEQNLNHDAMYWYRQDPGQGLRLIYYSQIVNDFQKGDIAEGYSVSREKKESFPLTVTSAQKNPTAFYLCASSPSPDSSYEQYFGPGTRLTVT.

The J gene is TRBJ2-7, the V gene TRBV29-1, with 7 bases fitting TRBD1. CDR3 size: 12 residues. Germline assignment: CDR1 SQVTM and CDR2 ANQGSEA. Trimming took 3 bases from V and 5 from J; bases not matched to a gene: 4. CDR3 in DNA: TGCAGCGTTGAGCCCACAGGGGACGAGCAGTACTTC. Protein product: CSVEPTGDEQYF.

The V call is TRBV18, the J call TRBJ2-1; 8 nucleotides align to TRBD2. The trim removed 6 bases at V and 8 bases at J, leaving 6 bases unmatched. Germline V lookup: CDR1 KGHSH, CDR2 LQKENI. CDR3 length: 13 residues. CDR3 amino acids: CASSLGLADEQFF. The CDR3 nucleotides are TGTGCCAGCTCCCTTGGACTAGCCGATGAGCAGTTCTTC.